The 5 T cell receptor beta chains listed next were all sequenced from one sample in a study of shared clonotypes between healthy human individuals. Using immunoSEQ multiplex PCR, the repertoire was profiled, and TCRdb retains in-frame clones only, with some absent. The data contain about 1.1 million clones, around 78% of them singletons. The specimen sequenced was memory CD4+ T cells from PBMCs. The subset here: CD45RA-negative fraction. These TCRs come from a man younger than 30 in good health. Some clones in this sample may be carry-over from other donors' samples.

The chain employs TRBV11-1 and TRBJ2-7, with D perhaps assigned TRBD1 or TRBD2 (5 bases each). Germline loops: CDR1 SGHAT, CDR2 FQDESV (reference sequence). V was trimmed by 8 bases and J by 3 bases, leaving 11 bases between them. CDR3 length: 12 residues. CDR3 in amino acids: CASGRDGYEQYF. The CDR3, as DNA: TGTGCCAGCGGCAGGGACGGCTACGAGCAGTACTTC.

The chain uses TRBV6-5 and TRBJ2-5; TRBD1 might be the D (6 bases). The CDR3 consists of 15 residues. The V gene's germline CDR1 is MNHEY and CDR2 SVGAGI. Trimming removed 5 bases at V and 4 bases at J, with 17 bases between. This chain's CDR3 is CASSPTGTRRETQYF. The CDR3 nucleotides read TGTGCCAGCAGTCCCACCGGGACACGAAGAGAGACCCAGTACTTC.

The chain carries TRBV2 and TRBJ2-1; TRBD2 matches at 10 bases. J was trimmed by 1 base and V by 7 bases; bases with no gene match: 1. CDR3 length: 14 amino acids. Germline CDR1 and CDR2: SNHLY and FYNNEI. The CDR3 DNA sequence: TGTGCCAGCATGGGACTAGCGTCCTACAATGAGCAGTTCTTC. Translated: CASMGLASYNEQFF.

The chain links TRBV7-8 to TRBJ2-5; D is undetermined. CDR3 size: 13 residues. Trimming stripped 4 bases from V and 3 bases from J, with 9 bases between. The V gene's germline CDR1 is SGHVS and CDR2 FQNEAQ. CDR3 in DNA: TGTGCCAGCAGCTCCACTGGGGAAGAGACCCAGTACTTC. It is translated as CASSSTGEETQYF.

V is TRBV2 and J is TRBJ2-7; 9 bases are a match to TRBD1. CDR1 and CDR2 (germline): SNHLY, FYNNEI. The trim removed 6 bases at V and 2 bases at J, leaving 11 bases unmatched. The length of the CDR3 is 16 residues. The CDR3 reads CASRGTGLPQTYEQYF. Here the CDR3 DNA reads TGTGCCAGCAGGGGGACAGGGCTCCCTCAAACCTACGAGCAGTACTTC.